The 13 T cell receptor beta chains given below trace back to one sample, sequenced in a study of T cell responses to AZD1222 COVID-19 vaccine. Produced via immunoSEQ multiplex PCR; TCRdb's table is partial and in-frame only. The repertoire holds 160,000 or so clones, with less than 95% as singletons. Here the sequenced sample was peripheral blood, taken on day 0 of AZD1222 vaccination. The receptors originated from an adult in good health.

The chain combines TRBV28 with TRBJ2-7; tentatively, D is TRBD2 (6 bases). The CDR3 runs 15 residues. Germline CDR1 is MDHEN and CDR2 is SYDVKM. Trimming pared 3 bases from V and 0 bases from J, leaving 12 bases between. The CDR3 reads CASSLGGASSYEQYF. The CDR3 nucleotides read TGTGCCAGCAGTTTGGGCGGGGCAAGCTCCTACGAGCAGTACTTC.

A remark on this clone: The junction and the germline gene differ at one end; a read error may be behind it. The chain joins TRBV24-1 to TRBJ2-7; 9 bases fit TRBD1. The CDR3 consists of 18 residues. Germline V lookup: CDR1 KGHDR, CDR2 SFDVKD. The chain's CDR3 is CATSNRDRAFSVIPPPGF. In DNA, the CDR3 is TGTGCCACCAGTAACCGGGACAGGGCATTCTCTGTCATCCCCCCCCCAGGTTTC.

This clone appeared a single time. V usage is TRBV5-5 and J usage is TRBJ2-7, with D unresolved. V was clipped by 3 bases and J by 3 bases, with 7 bases between them. The CDR3 sequence is 12 residues long. Germline lookup yields CDR1 SGHKS and CDR2 YYEKEE (reference sequence). In DNA, the CDR3 is TGTGCCAGCAGCTATGGTATCTACGAGCAGTACTTC. Translation gives CASSYGIYEQYF.

The rearrangement uses TRBV24-1 and TRBJ1-1, with D possibly being TRBD1 (6 bases). Trimming took 4 bases from V and 3 from J, leaving 11 bases between them. The CDR3 is 14 amino acids. From germline, CDR1 is KGHDR and CDR2 SFDVKD. CDR3 region: CATSDSGGHTEAFF. CDR3 nucleotide sequence: TGTGCCACCAGTGACTCGGGGGGGCACACTGAAGCTTTCTTT.

The chain joins TRBV28 to TRBJ2-6; 9 bases line up with TRBD2. The CDR3 length is 19 residues. The junction had 10 bases not matched to a gene; V was cut back by 4 bases and J by 0 bases. Germline V gives CDR1 MDHEN, CDR2 SYDVKM. As DNA, the CDR3 is TGTGCCAGCAGTTCCCCTCAGACTAGCGGTAGCTCTGGGGCCAACGTCCTGACTTTC. Translation: CASSSPQTSGSSGANVLTF.

This clone was counted a single time. The chain recombines TRBV28 with TRBJ2-7, with 8 bases lining up with TRBD2. V lost 7 bases, J lost 2 bases, and 25 bases stayed unmatched. This CDR3 spans 20 amino acids. The V gene's germline CDR1 is MDHEN and CDR2 SYDVKM. Here the CDR3 reads CASTAGLGEWTSLPTYEQYF. CDR3 DNA: TGTGCCAGCACCGCAGGGTTGGGGGAATGGACTAGCCTGCCTACCTACGAGCAGTACTTC.

The V gene is TRBV29-1, the J gene TRBJ2-7; D remains unclear. The germline V gene has CDR1 SQVTM and CDR2 ANQGSEA. CDR3 length: 11 residues. Trimming cost V 3 bases and J 3 bases, with 6 bases left between them. The CDR3 sequence is CSVEASYEQYF. DNA of the CDR3: TGCAGCGTTGAGGCCAGCTACGAGCAGTACTTC.

In the case of this clone: The sample has other DNA sequences that encode this CDR3 too. The rearrangement links TRBV3-1 (or the pseudogene TRBV3-2) to TRBJ2-7; D is unclear. Germline assignment: CDR1 LGHDT and CDR2 YNNKEL (reference sequence). The V end was cut by 1 base, the J end by 3 bases, with 1 base between. This CDR3 is built from 11 residues. The CDR3 DNA reads TGTGCCAGCAGCCAAGGCTACGAGCAGTACTTC. Translating it yields CASSQGYEQYF.

The genes are TRBV29-1 and TRBJ2-3; D uncertain. This CDR3 is built from 15 residues. V shed 4 bases and J shed 5 bases, with 19 bases lying between them. In germline, CDR1 is SQVTM, CDR2 ANQGSEA. This CDR3 reads CSVGGGPPLGDTQYF. As DNA, the CDR3 is TGCAGCGTTGGCGGCGGACCGCCCCTGGGAGATACGCAGTATTTT.

This clone appeared a few times. This chain uses TRBV7-9 with TRBJ2-3, with unresolved D. This CDR3 is 11 amino acids long. CDR1 is SEHNR and CDR2 is FQNEAQ in the germline V gene (reference sequence). Deletions cut 5 bases from V and 1 base from J, with 1 base between. In DNA form, the CDR3 reads TGTGCCAGCAGCCGCACAGATACGCAGTATTTT. Translated, it gives CASSRTDTQYF.

The chain recombines TRBV18 with TRBJ2-5; TRBD1 aligns across 10 bases. CDR1 and CDR2 from the germline V gene are KGHSH and LQKENI. With 2 bases clipped from V and 5 bases from J, the junction kept 14 bases outside the gene matches. This CDR3 has 18 residues. Here the CDR3 DNA reads TGTGCCAGCTCACCAAGACCCAACGGGGGACAGGGGCCCGAGACCCAGTACTTC. It encodes CASSPRPNGGQGPETQYF. The full variable domain, completed using reference TRBV18 and TRBJ2-5, is NAGVMQNPRHLVRRRGQEARLRCSPMKGHSHVYWYRQLPEEGLKFMVYLQKENIIDESGMPKERFSAEFPKEGPSILRIQQVVRGDSAAYFCASSPRPNGGQGPETQYFGPGTRLLVL.

V usage is TRBV30 and J usage is TRBJ1-1; D is possibly TRBD1 (6 bases). The CDR3 has 16 residues. The germline CDR1 and CDR2 sequences are GTSNPN and SVGIG (reference sequence). The V end was cut by 2 bases, the J end by 6 bases, with 22 bases between. The CDR3 protein is CAWSNRAGAGVAEAFF. Here the CDR3 DNA reads TGTGCCTGGAGTAATCGAGCAGGGGCGGGGGTTGCTGAAGCTTTCTTT.

This sequence joins TRBV6-1 and TRBJ1-3; 7 positions agree with TRBD1. Germline V gene data show CDR1 as MNHNS and CDR2 as SASEGT. This CDR3 has 16 residues. J lost 0 bases, V lost 4 bases, and 6 bases had no gene match. Here the CDR3 reads CASSGLGTASGNTIYF. CDR3 DNA: TGTGCCAGCAGTGGCCTAGGGACAGCCTCTGGAAACACCATATATTTT.